This T cell receptor beta chain derives from a study of shared clonotypes between healthy human individuals. This table comes from immunoSEQ multiplex PCR, and its TCRdb copy is limited to in-frame clones, with some not included. The sample lists millions of clones, roughly 95% occurring once. V was pared by 0 bases and J by 4 bases, with 9 bases of the junction left unmatched. The CDR3 runs 16 residues. Per the germline V gene, CDR1 is SGHRS and CDR2 is YFSETQ. Sequencing used naive CD4+ T cells sorted from blood. Subset described: CD45RA+ positively selected. This sequence was found in a man younger than 30 in good health. The chain is built from TRBV5-1 and TRBJ2-7; TRBD2 aligns across 8 bases. CDR3 loop: CASSLAPAGETYEQYF. The CDR3 DNA follows: TGCGCCAGCAGCTTGGCCCCAGCGGGAGAAACATACGAGCAGTACTTC.